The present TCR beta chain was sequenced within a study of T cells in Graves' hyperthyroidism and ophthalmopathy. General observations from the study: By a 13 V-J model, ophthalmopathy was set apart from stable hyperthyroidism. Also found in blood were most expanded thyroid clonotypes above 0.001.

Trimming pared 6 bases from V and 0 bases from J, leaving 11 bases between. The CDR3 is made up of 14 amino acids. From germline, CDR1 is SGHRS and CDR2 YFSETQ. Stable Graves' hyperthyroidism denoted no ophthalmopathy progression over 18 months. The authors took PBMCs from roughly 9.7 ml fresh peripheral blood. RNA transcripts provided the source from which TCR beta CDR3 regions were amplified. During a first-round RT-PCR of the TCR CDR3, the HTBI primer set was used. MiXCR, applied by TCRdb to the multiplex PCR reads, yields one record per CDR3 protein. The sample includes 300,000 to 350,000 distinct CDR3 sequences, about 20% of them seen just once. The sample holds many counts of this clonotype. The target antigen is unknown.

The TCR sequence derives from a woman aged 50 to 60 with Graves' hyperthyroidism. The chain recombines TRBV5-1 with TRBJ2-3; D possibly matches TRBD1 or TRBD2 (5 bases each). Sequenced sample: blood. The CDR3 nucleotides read TGCGCCAGCACCGGGACGACTAGCACAGATACGCAGTATTTT. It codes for CASTGTTSTDTQYF.